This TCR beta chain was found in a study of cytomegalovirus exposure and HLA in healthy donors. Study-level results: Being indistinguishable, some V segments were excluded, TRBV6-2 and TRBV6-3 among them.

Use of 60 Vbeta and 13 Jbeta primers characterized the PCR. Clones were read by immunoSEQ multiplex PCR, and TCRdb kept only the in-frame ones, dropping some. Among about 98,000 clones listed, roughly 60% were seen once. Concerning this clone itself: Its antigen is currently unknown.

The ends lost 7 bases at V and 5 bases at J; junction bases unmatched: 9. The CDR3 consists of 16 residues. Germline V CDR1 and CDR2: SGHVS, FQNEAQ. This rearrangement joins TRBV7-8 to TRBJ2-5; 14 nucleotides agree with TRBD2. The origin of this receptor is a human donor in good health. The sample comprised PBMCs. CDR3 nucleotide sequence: TGTGCCAGCAAAGGGGGGTGGACTAGCGGGAGGGAGACCCAGTACTTC. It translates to CASKGGWTSGRETQYF.